Presented here are 18 T cell receptor beta chains from one specimen sequenced in a study of T-cell memory formation after mild COVID-19. TCRdb recomputed calls from the 5' RACE reads with MiXCR, one row per CDR3 protein. The sample consists of fewer than 300,000 distinct CDR3 sequences, 16% of them appearing once. Sequences were obtained from PBMCs or a T cell subset sorted from them (not recorded which). These receptors all come from a man aged 18-30 years who had mild COVID-19 (a few samples of this study predate the infection). Cell type and time point are not known.

The chain employs TRBV25-1 and TRBJ1-2, with D unclear. The V gene lost 3 bases and the J gene lost 6 bases, with 11 bases spanning the gap. The germline V gene has CDR1 MGHDK and CDR2 SYGVNS. This CDR3 is 13 amino acids long. CDR3: CASSENQRHGYTF. CDR3 nucleotide sequence: TGTGCCAGCAGTGAGAATCAGAGACATGGCTACACCTTC.

This clonotype was observed a handful of times. V usage is TRBV7-2 and J usage is TRBJ1-1; maybe TRBD1 (5 bases). The CDR3 runs 14 residues. V lost 5 bases to trimming and J lost 5 bases, with 15 bases between them. The germline V gene encodes CDR1 SGHTA and CDR2 FQGNSA. The DNA for the CDR3 is TGTGCCAGCAGCCGCGGGGGGGAGGGAACTGAAGCTTTCTTT. Translating gives CASSRGGEGTEAFF.

This clonotype was detected only a few times. The chain employs TRBV7-8 and TRBJ1-2; D may be TRBD1 (5 bases). The CDR3 runs to 14 residues. Trimming took 0 bases from V and 3 from J, leaving 8 bases between them. Per the germline V gene, CDR1 is SGHVS and CDR2 is FQNEAQ. CDR3 sequence: CASSLARADYGYTF. The CDR3 DNA follows: TGTGCCAGCAGCTTAGCCAGGGCGGACTATGGCTACACCTTC. The full variable domain, completed using reference TRBV7-8 and TRBJ1-2, is GAGVSQSPRYKVAKRGQDVALRCDPISGHVSLFWYQQALGQGPEFLTYFQNEAQLDKSGLPSDRFFAERPEGSVSTLKIQRTQQEDSAVYLCASSLARADYGYTFGSGTRLTVV.

CDR3 residues: CSARDQKGGNTGELFF. The CDR3 region has the DNA TGCAGTGCTAGAGATCAAAAAGGAGGGAACACCGGGGAGCTGTTTTTT. This chain uses TRBV20-1 with TRBJ2-2, with D perhaps TRBD2 (5 bases). CDR3 length: 16 residues. The V gene's germline CDR1 is DFQATT and CDR2 SNEGSKA (reference sequence). V lost 0 bases and J 1 base, leaving 12 bases between the germline ends.

This clonotype was found a few times. This sequence joins TRBV2 and TRBJ1-2; no clear D. The V and J ends lost 6 bases and 7 bases respectively, with 15 bases between them. Germline lookup yields CDR1 SNHLY and CDR2 FYNNEI. This CDR3 has 13 residues. The CDR3 sequence: CASRAGGSIGYTF. The CDR3 coding sequence is TGTGCCAGCAGGGCGGGCGGCTCTATTGGCTACACCTTC.

This clonotype has just a few counts. The chain uses TRBV4-2 and TRBJ1-1, with D hard to call. Per the germline V gene, CDR1 is LGHNA and CDR2 is YNFKEQ. With 4 bases removed from V and 1 base from J, the gap between germline ends came to 10 bases. The CDR3 runs 14 residues. The CDR3 sequence: CASSLWTRNTEAFF. In nucleotides, the CDR3 is TGTGCCAGCAGCCTCTGGACCAGGAACACTGAAGCTTTCTTT.

This chain uses TRBV24-1 with TRBJ2-1; 12 bases line up with TRBD2. Germline CDR1 and CDR2: KGHDR and SFDVKD. The CDR3 has 15 amino acids. After removal of 8 bases from V and 5 bases from J, the junction contained 6 bases not matched to a gene. CDR3 coding DNA: TGTGCCACCACAGGGGCTAGCGGGGGGGACAATGAGCAGTTCTTC. Translation: CATTGASGGDNEQFF.

This clonotype was recorded at least ten times. The rearrangement joins TRBV6-5 to TRBJ2-4; 9 bases align to TRBD1. Germline-derived CDR1 and CDR2 are MNHEY and SVGAGI. This CDR3 region has 14 residues. Losses at the gene ends were 6 bases for V and 8 bases for J; bases not matched to a gene: 8. CDR3 sequence (DNA): TGTGCCAGCAGCCCCAGGACAGGGGAAGACATTCAGTACTTC. Translation gives CASSPRTGEDIQYF.

This clonotype has a handful of counts. The chain uses TRBV5-8 and TRBJ2-3, with TRBD1 matching over 10 bases. With V trimmed by 3 bases and J by 3 bases, 13 bases remained unmatched. Germline CDR1 SGHTS, CDR2 YDEGEE. The CDR3 spans 18 residues. Here the CDR3 reads CASSWTGQGWGKTDTQYF. Written as DNA, the CDR3 is TGTGCCAGCAGCTGGACGGGACAGGGGTGGGGGAAGACAGATACGCAGTATTTT.

The sample holds a few counts of this clonotype. The V gene is TRBV12-3 or TRBV12-4, the J gene TRBJ1-1, with 7 positions matching TRBD1. V lost 6 bases to trimming and J lost 1 base; unmatched junction nucleotides: 5. The CDR3 loop spans 14 amino acids. The CDR3 is CASSKGQTNTEAFF. Here the CDR3 DNA reads TGTGCCAGCAGCAAGGGACAGACGAACACTGAAGCTTTCTTT.

Many counts were recorded for this clonotype. This chain's CDR3 is CASTRTGGYYEQYF. In DNA form, the CDR3 reads TGTGCCAGCACCCGGACAGGGGGTTACTACGAGCAGTACTTC. V and J are TRBV12-3 or TRBV12-4 and TRBJ2-7; 10 nucleotides match TRBD1. The CDR3 is 14 residues long. Trimming removed 7 bases from V and 3 bases from J; junction bases left unmatched: 6.

There are many counts of this clonotype. The chain employs TRBV7-2 and TRBJ2-1, with a tentative D call TRBD1 (5 bases). Per the germline V gene, CDR1 is SGHTA and CDR2 is FQGNSA. The ends were cut back, 1 base at V and 10 bases at J, with 5 bases in the middle. This CDR3 spans 11 amino acids. The CDR3 loop is CASSLEGEQFF. CDR3 coding DNA: TGTGCCAGCAGCTTAGAGGGGGAGCAGTTCTTC.

This clonotype appeared a few times. This chain joins TRBV7-2 and TRBJ2-3, with 16 bases aligning to TRBD2. Trimming cost V 5 bases and J 3 bases; bases outside gene matches: 8. Germline lookup yields CDR1 SGHTA and CDR2 FQGNSA. CDR3 length: 18 residues. The CDR3, as DNA: TGTGCCAGCAGCCCTCCGGGACTAGCGGGGGGGCGGACAGATACGCAGTATTTT. This sequence encodes CASSPPGLAGGRTDTQYF.

The chain couples TRBV5-1 to TRBJ2-2; TRBD1 aligns across 7 bases. The CDR3 has 17 amino acids. Germline-derived CDR1 and CDR2 are SGHRS and YFSETQ. Losses at the gene ends were 3 bases for V and 2 bases for J; bases not matched to a gene: 10. CDR3 coding DNA: TGCGCCAGCAGCTCTCGCAGGACAGGTCAAAACACCGGGGAGCTGTTTTTT. It codes for CASSSRRTGQNTGELFF.

This clonotype occurred a few times. The chain recombines TRBV3-1 with TRBJ2-3; 9 bases fit TRBD2. The length of the CDR3 is 14 residues. V trimming: 4 bases; J trimming: 5 bases; junction bases outside the gene matches: 4. The germline V gene encodes CDR1 LGHDT and CDR2 YNNKEL (reference sequence). This chain's CDR3 is CASSRGLAGDTQYF. Here the CDR3 DNA reads TGTGCCAGCAGCCGGGGACTAGCCGGAGATACGCAGTATTTT.

This clonotype was seen a few times. CDR3 protein: CSAKIGGTAGNEQFF. CDR3 in DNA: TGCAGTGCCAAGATCGGGGGTACGGCGGGCAATGAGCAGTTCTTC. V gene TRBV20-1 combines with J gene TRBJ2-1, with D perhaps matching TRBD2 (6 bases). The CDR3 runs to 15 residues. Trimming stripped 6 bases from V and 6 bases from J, with 21 bases between. The germline V gene has CDR1 DFQATT and CDR2 SNEGSKA (reference sequence).

This clonotype was counted between two and nine times. The rearrangement joins TRBV12-3 or TRBV12-4 to TRBJ1-5; a weak D match, TRBD1 (6 bases). V was trimmed by 5 bases and J by 7 bases, leaving 21 bases between them. The CDR3 contains 16 residues. The CDR3: CASSVLGQGNQQPQHF. CDR3 DNA sequence: TGTGCCAGCAGTGTCCTGGGGCAGGGGAATCAACAGCCCCAGCATTTT.

This clonotype was detected many times. One end of the junction varies from germline; a read error may be responsible. This chain joins TRBV29-1 and TRBJ2-5; D uncertain. This CDR3 contains 9 residues. Germline CDR1 and CDR2: SQVTM and ANQGSEA. The CDR3 is CSVWPPPWF. CDR3 nucleotide sequence: TGCAGCGTTTGGCCCCCTCCTTGGTTC.